This TCR beta chain emerged from a study of shared clonotypes between healthy human individuals. For the study at large: Those who served as donors were a couple of women and a few men between the ages of 18 and 49.

It was across several immunoSEQ plates that each subset's genomic DNA was evenly split. Measured with immunoSEQ multiplex PCR; TCRdb has only the in-frame clones, and not every one. The table includes about 530,000 clones, 60% to 80% detected once. The study used 85 million or so PBMCs per unsorted sample for genomic DNA. The sequence was collected from a middle-aged woman in good health. Some clones in this sample may be carry-over from other donors' samples. The sample taken for sequencing was PBMCs.

In DNA, the CDR3 is TGTGCCAGCAGTTACGATGGGGATGGCTACACCTTC. This translates into CASSYDGDGYTF. The rearrangement uses TRBV6-6 and TRBJ1-2; D is unclear. The germline V gene encodes CDR1 MNHNY and CDR2 SVGAGI (reference sequence). The CDR3 has 12 residues. V was clipped by 2 bases and J by 6 bases, with 7 bases between them.